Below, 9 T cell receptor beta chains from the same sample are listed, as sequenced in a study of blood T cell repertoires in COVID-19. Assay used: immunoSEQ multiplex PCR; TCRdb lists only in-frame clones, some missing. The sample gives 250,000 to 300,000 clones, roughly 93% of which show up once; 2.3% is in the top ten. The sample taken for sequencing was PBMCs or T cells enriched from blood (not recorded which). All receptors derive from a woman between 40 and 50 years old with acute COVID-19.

This CDR3 is CASSQAGGLRTDTQYF. The CDR3 DNA follows: TGTGCCAGCAGCCAGGCAGGGGGCCTCCGAACAGATACGCAGTATTTT. The rearrangement joins TRBV3-1 (or the pseudogene TRBV3-2) to TRBJ2-3; 8 bases are a match to TRBD1. Germline trimming cut 3 bases from V and 3 bases from J; bases unmatched to any gene: 8. The CDR3 runs 16 residues. The germline gives CDR1 LGHDT, CDR2 YNNKEL (reference sequence).

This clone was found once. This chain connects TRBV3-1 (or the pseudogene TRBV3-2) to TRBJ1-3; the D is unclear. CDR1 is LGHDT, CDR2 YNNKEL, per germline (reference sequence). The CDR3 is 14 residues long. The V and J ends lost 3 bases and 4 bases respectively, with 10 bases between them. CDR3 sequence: CASSQSGEGNTIYF. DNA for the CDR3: TGTGCCAGCAGCCAGTCCGGGGAGGGAAACACCATATATTTT.

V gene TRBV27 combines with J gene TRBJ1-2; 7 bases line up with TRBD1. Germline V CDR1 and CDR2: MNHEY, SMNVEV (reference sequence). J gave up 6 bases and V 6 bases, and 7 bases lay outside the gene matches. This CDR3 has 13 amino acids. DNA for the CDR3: TGTGCCAGCAGCACGACAGGGACCGATGGCTACACCTTC. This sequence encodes CASSTTGTDGYTF.

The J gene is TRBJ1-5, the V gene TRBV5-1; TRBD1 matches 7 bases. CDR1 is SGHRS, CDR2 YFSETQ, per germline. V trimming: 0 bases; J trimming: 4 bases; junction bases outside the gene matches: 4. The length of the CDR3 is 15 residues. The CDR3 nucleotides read TGCGCCAGCAGCTTGGACAGGGGCAAAAATCAGCCCCAGCATTTT. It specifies CASSLDRGKNQPQHF.

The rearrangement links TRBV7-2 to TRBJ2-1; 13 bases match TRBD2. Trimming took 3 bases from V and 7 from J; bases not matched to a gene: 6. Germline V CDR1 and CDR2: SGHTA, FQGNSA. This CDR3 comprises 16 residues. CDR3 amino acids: CASSFRTSGSWNEQFF. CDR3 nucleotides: TGTGCCAGCAGCTTCCGGACTAGCGGGAGTTGGAATGAGCAGTTCTTC.

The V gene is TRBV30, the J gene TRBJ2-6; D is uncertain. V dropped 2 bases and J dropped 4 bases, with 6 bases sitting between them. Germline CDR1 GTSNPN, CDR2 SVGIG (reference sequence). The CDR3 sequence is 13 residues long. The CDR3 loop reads CAWSLPGANVLTF. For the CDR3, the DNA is TGTGCCTGGAGTCTTCCCGGGGCCAACGTCCTGACTTTC.

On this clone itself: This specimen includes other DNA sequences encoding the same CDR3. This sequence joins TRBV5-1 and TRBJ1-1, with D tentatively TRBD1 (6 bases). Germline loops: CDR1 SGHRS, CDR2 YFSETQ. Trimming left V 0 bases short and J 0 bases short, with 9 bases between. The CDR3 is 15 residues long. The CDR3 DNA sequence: TGCGCCAGCAGCTTGGTAGGGGGTATGAACACTGAAGCTTTCTTT. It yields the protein CASSLVGGMNTEAFF.

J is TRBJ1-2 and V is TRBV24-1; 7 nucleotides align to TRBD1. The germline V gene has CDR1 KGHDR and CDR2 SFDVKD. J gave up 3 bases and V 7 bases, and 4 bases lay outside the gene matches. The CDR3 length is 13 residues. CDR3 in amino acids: CATRAGTDYGYTF. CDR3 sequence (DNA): TGTGCCACCAGGGCCGGGACAGACTATGGCTACACCTTC.

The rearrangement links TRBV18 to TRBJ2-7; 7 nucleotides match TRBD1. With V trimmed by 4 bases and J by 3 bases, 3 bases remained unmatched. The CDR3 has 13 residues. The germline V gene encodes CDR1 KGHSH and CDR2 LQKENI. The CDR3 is CASSRPGGYEQYF. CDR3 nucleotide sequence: TGTGCCAGCTCACGACCAGGGGGCTACGAGCAGTACTTC.